This TCR beta chain was identified during a study of blood T cell repertoires in COVID-19. This CDR3 region has 17 residues. Per germline, CDR1 MGHRA and CDR2 YSYEKL. V was shortened by 2 bases and J by 0 bases, with 14 bases between the two germline ends. This clone has more than one count but fewer than ten. Profiling relied on immunoSEQ multiplex PCR, and the TCRdb table lists in-frame clones only, not all of them. The table has under 60,000 clones, 78% seen once. The clonotype comes from a human donor in a cohort sampled during active COVID-19. The specimen sequenced was peripheral blood. The chain is built from TRBV4-1 and TRBJ2-4, with a weak D call TRBD1 (6 bases). Here the CDR3 reads CASSQHRQVLAKNIQYF. CDR3 coding DNA: TGCGCCAGCAGCCAACACCGACAGGTTCTAGCCAAAAACATTCAGTACTTC.